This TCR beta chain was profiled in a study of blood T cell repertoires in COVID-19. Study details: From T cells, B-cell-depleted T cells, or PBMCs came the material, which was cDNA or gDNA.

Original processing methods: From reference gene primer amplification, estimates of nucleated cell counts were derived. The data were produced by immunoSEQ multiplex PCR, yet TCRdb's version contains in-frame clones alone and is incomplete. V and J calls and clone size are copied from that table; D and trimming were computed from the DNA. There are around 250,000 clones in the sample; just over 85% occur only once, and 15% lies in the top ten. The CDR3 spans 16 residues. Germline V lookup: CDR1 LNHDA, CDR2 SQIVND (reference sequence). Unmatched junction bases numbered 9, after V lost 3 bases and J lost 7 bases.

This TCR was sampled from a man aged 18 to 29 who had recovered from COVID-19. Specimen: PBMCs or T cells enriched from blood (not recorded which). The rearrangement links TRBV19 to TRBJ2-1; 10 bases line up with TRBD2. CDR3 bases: TGTGCCAGTAGTATCCAGCGGGGGGGGAGTGGGAATGAGCAGTTCTTC. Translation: CASSIQRGGSGNEQFF.